The 4 T cell receptor beta chains below were found in one sample sequenced in a study of T-cell reconstitution after alpha-beta-depleted transplantation in children. As it was prepared, the TCRbeta library received unique molecular identifiers. TCRdb independently ran MiXCR on the PCR reads; one entry per CDR3 protein. The profile shows approximately 210,000 distinct CDR3 sequences, approximately 15% of them singletons. Material: PBMCs, mostly from graft donor cells, obtained 360 days after TCRalphabeta/CD19-depleted stem cell transplant. The receptors stem from a male patient between 2 and 10 years old who had a stem cell transplant for acute lymphoblastic leukemia, so the T cells may come from the graft donor.

The chain employs TRBV5-1 and TRBJ2-3; a possible D gene is TRBD2 (6 bases). This CDR3 spans 15 amino acids. V dropped 4 bases and J dropped 3 bases, with 15 bases sitting between them. Germline V gene lookup returns CDR1 SGHRS and CDR2 YFSETQ. CDR3 nucleotides: TGCGCCAGCAGCATGGAGGGTAGCGGAACAGATACGCAGTATTTT. Translation gives CASSMEGSGTDTQYF. Filled out from reference TRBV5-1 and TRBJ2-3, the complete variable domain reads KAGVTQTPRYLIKTRGQQVTLSCSPISGHRSVSWYQQTPGQGLQFLFEYFSETQRNKGNFPGRFSGRQFSNSRSEMNVSTLELGDSALYLCASSMEGSGTDTQYFGPGTRLTVL.

This clonotype occurred a few times. The V and J genes are TRBV4-1 and TRBJ1-5, with TRBD1 as a possible D gene (5 bases). V lost 5 bases, J lost 0 bases, and 8 bases lay in between. The germline V gene encodes CDR1 MGHRA and CDR2 YSYEKL. This CDR3 has 14 amino acids. CDR3 bases: TGCGCCAGCAGCTACAGGAGTAGCAATCAGCCCCAGCATTTT. It specifies CASSYRSSNQPQHF.

V usage is TRBV5-6 and J usage is TRBJ2-1, with 9 bases fitting TRBD1. The CDR3 length is 16 residues. Trimming cost V 4 bases and J 8 bases; bases outside gene matches: 13. Germline-derived CDR1 and CDR2 are SGHDT and YYEEEE. DNA for the CDR3: TGTGCCAGCAGCCGCAGGGGGACAGGGAGCGGGGATGAGCAGTTCTTC. Translation gives CASSRRGTGSGDEQFF.

This clonotype was detected a few times. The V gene is TRBV6-1, the J gene TRBJ2-1, with D possibly being TRBD2 (6 bases). This CDR3 comprises 17 residues. V lost 8 bases and J 0 bases, leaving 20 bases between the germline ends. Germline CDR1 is MNHNS and CDR2 is SASEGT. CDR3 sequence reads: CASGPAAAGSSYNEQFF. The CDR3 nucleotides read TGTGCCAGCGGTCCGGCGGCGGCGGGGAGCTCCTACAATGAGCAGTTCTTC.